This T cell receptor beta chain appears in the sequencing data of a study of shared T cell receptors in the human thymus. Data came from immunoSEQ multiplex PCR; TCRdb stores just in-frame clones and leaves some out. Among 700,000 to 750,000 clones listed, 80% to 90% were seen once. These sequences were also reported in another study, on human thymus T cells. This second study notes: In unrelated individuals, thymic repertoires overlapped highly, according to related research.

The sequenced material came from thymocytes. The TCR comes from a girl less than two years old with a congenital heart defect.

CDR3 DNA: TGTGCCAGTAGTATGGTCCGGGACAGGGGGCTGAACGAGCAGTACTTC. Translating it yields CASSMVRDRGLNEQYF. V gene TRBV19 combines with J gene TRBJ2-7, with 12 bases aligning to TRBD1. The CDR3 covers 16 residues. V dropped 3 bases and J dropped 5; count of bases not matched to a gene: 8. Per the germline V gene, CDR1 is LNHDA and CDR2 is SQIVND (reference sequence).